The 6 T cell receptor beta chains reported below all come from one sample, sequenced in a study of blood T cell repertoires in COVID-19. Sequenced by immunoSEQ multiplex PCR; TCRdb stores in-frame clones only, minus some. Of 150,000 to 200,000 clones listed, around 80% were seen once; the top ten hold 7.8%. The material sequenced was peripheral blood. Receptors originate from a woman in her fifties or sixties with COVID-19, enrolled during active disease.

This clone has only a few counts. The chain couples TRBV28 to TRBJ2-7; 12 bases line up with TRBD1. The J segment lost 1 base and the V segment lost 2 bases, leaving 3 bases of the junction unmatched. The CDR3 is 16 amino acids. The V gene's germline CDR1 is MDHEN and CDR2 SYDVKM. As DNA, the CDR3 is TGTGCCAGCAGTTTAAGGGGACAGGGGGCTTCCTACGAGCAGTACTTC. Encoded protein: CASSLRGQGASYEQYF.

V is TRBV19 and J is TRBJ1-5; 8 nucleotides line up with TRBD1. CDR1 is LNHDA and CDR2 is SQIVND in the germline V gene (reference sequence). There are 14 residues in the CDR3. The trim removed 4 bases at V and 6 bases at J, leaving 5 bases unmatched. CDR3 sequence: CASSTGQASQPQHF. In DNA, the CDR3 is TGTGCCAGTAGTACGGGACAGGCCTCTCAGCCCCAGCATTTT. Variable domain in full (rest from reference TRBV19 and TRBJ1-5): DGGITQSPKYLFRKEGQNVTLSCEQNLNHDAMYWYRQDPGQGLRLIYYSQIVNDFQKGDIAEGYSVSREKKESFPLTVTSAQKNPTAFYLCASSTGQASQPQHFGDGTRLSIL.

The rearrangement links TRBV6-2 or TRBV6-3 to TRBJ1-1; possibly TRBD1 for D (6 bases). Germline V gene sequence: CDR1 MNHEY, CDR2 SVGEGT. The CDR3 is made up of 14 amino acids. V was clipped by 2 bases and J by 3 bases, with 10 bases between them. The chain's CDR3 is CASSYHRADTEAFF. DNA for the CDR3: TGTGCCAGCAGTTACCACAGGGCGGACACTGAAGCTTTCTTT.

The chain employs TRBV7-2 and TRBJ1-6, with 9 bases fitting TRBD1. Germline V gene lookup returns CDR1 SGHTA and CDR2 FQGNSA. The CDR3 is made up of 15 amino acids. V was clipped by 6 bases and J by 9 bases; unmatched bases: 9. The CDR3 coding sequence is TGTGCCAGCAGTCCCCGGACAGGGGTTATTTCACCCCTCCACTTT. Its protein product is CASSPRTGVISPLHF. Full variable domain (outside the CDR3, taken from reference TRBV7-2 and TRBJ1-6): GAGVSQSPSNKVTEKGKDVELRCDPISGHTALYWYRQSLGQGLEFLIYFQGNSAPDKSGLPSDRFSAERTGGSVSTLTIQRTQQEDSAVYLCASSPRTGVISPLHFGNGTRLTVT.

This clone was found a few times. The V call is TRBV5-1, the J call TRBJ2-1; 13 positions agree with TRBD2. With V trimmed by 4 bases and J by 9 bases, 4 bases remained unmatched. The germline CDR1 and CDR2 sequences are SGHRS and YFSETQ. The CDR3 extends over 14 amino acids. In DNA, the CDR3 is TGCGCCAGCAGCCAACTAGCGGGGGGGCTTGAGCAGTTCTTC. Its protein is CASSQLAGGLEQFF.

The sample holds a few counts of this clone. The chain recombines TRBV6-5 with TRBJ2-3; D is unresolved. V dropped 8 bases and J dropped 0 bases, with 12 bases sitting between them. The CDR3 contains 14 residues. Germline CDR1 reads MNHEY; CDR2 reads SVGAGI. The CDR3 nucleotides read TGTGCCAGCCAATCGCAGGCTAGCACAGATACGCAGTATTTT. Translation gives CASQSQASTDTQYF.